The 25 T cell receptor beta chains presented below share a single source sample, sequenced in a study of PD-L1 blockade in urothelial cancer. Sequenced by immunoSEQ multiplex PCR; TCRdb stores in-frame clones only, minus some. The sample includes about 80,000 clones, around 90% seen only once; the top ten take under 6%. Sequenced here: PBMCs, sampled around atezolizumab (anti-PD-L1) treatment. These receptors were collected from a woman aged 70-85 years with urothelial cancer.

This clone showed up just a few times. The gene calls are TRBV5-1 and TRBJ2-2; weak D call: TRBD1 (5 bases). Per the germline V gene, CDR1 is SGHRS and CDR2 is YFSETQ. The V gene lost 4 bases and the J gene lost 2 bases, with 9 bases spanning the gap. This CDR3 is built from 14 residues. This chain's CDR3 is CASSLDSNTGELFF. In DNA form, the CDR3 reads TGCGCCAGCAGCCTCGACAGCAACACCGGGGAGCTGTTTTTT.

The chain links TRBV11-2 to TRBJ2-7; 10 nucleotides line up with TRBD2. Germline values: CDR1 SGHAT, CDR2 FQNNGV. CDR3 length: 16 residues. J lost 2 bases, V lost 6 bases, and 10 bases had no gene match. CDR3 sequence: CASSTSSGRTPYEQYF. The CDR3 DNA follows: TGTGCCAGCAGTACGAGTAGCGGGAGGACCCCCTACGAGCAGTACTTC.

This chain joins TRBV28 and TRBJ1-1; the D gene is possibly TRBD1 (6 bases). The germline gives CDR1 MDHEN, CDR2 SYDVKM. The CDR3 is made up of 19 amino acids. V was shortened by 3 bases and J by 6 bases, with 29 bases between the two germline ends. The CDR3 sequence: CASSFFAGEPGTGNAEAFF. As DNA, the CDR3 is TGTGCCAGCAGTTTCTTTGCGGGTGAACCTGGTACAGGGAATGCTGAAGCTTTCTTT.

J is TRBJ2-7 and V is TRBV29-1; no clear D. Germline CDR1 reads SQVTM; CDR2 reads ANQGSEA. The CDR3 has 13 residues. Trimming removed 2 bases at V and 2 bases at J, with 10 bases between. The CDR3 here is CSVEFSGTYEQYF. The CDR3 bases are TGCAGCGTTGAATTTTCAGGAACCTACGAGCAGTACTTC.

This rearrangement joins TRBV2 to TRBJ1-1; TRBD1 agrees at 7 bases. V trimming: 7 bases; J trimming: 0 bases; junction bases outside the gene matches: 8. The CDR3 sequence is 15 residues long. Germline CDR1 is SNHLY and CDR2 is FYNNEI. Here the CDR3 reads CASKTATGMNTEAFF. CDR3 DNA sequence: TGTGCCAGCAAGACCGCGACAGGGATGAACACTGAAGCTTTCTTT.

The sample holds one count of this clone. V gene TRBV2 combines with J gene TRBJ2-1; tentative D call: TRBD2 (5 bases). The CDR3 length is 14 residues. V was shortened by 7 bases and J by 1 base, with 11 bases between the two germline ends. Looked up from germline, CDR1 is SNHLY and CDR2 is FYNNEI. For the CDR3, the DNA is TGTGCCAGCAAGAGGGAAGTATCCTACAATGAGCAGTTCTTC. It specifies CASKREVSYNEQFF.

V is TRBV5-1 and J is TRBJ1-2; 7 positions match TRBD1. Germline values: CDR1 SGHRS, CDR2 YFSETQ. This CDR3 spans 15 amino acids. The trim removed 4 bases at V and 0 bases at J, leaving 6 bases unmatched. The CDR3 loop is CASSTRDRTNYGYTF. The CDR3 region has the DNA TGCGCCAGCAGCACCAGGGACAGAACTAACTATGGCTACACCTTC.

The rearrangement uses TRBV7-8 and TRBJ2-5; 11 bases are a match to TRBD2. V trimming: 5 bases; J trimming: 1 base; junction bases outside the gene matches: 3. Germline loops: CDR1 SGHVS, CDR2 FQNEAQ. The CDR3 runs to 15 residues. The CDR3 here is CASSISGGAQETQYF. The CDR3 region has the DNA TGTGCCAGCAGCATTAGCGGGGGGGCCCAAGAGACCCAGTACTTC.

The gene calls are TRBV5-1 and TRBJ1-1; D perhaps matches TRBD1 (5 bases). This CDR3 has 15 residues. Trimming removed 1 base at V and 1 base at J, with 11 bases between. In germline, CDR1 is SGHRS, CDR2 YFSETQ. The CDR3 is CASSLSPGGNTEAFF. Written as DNA, the CDR3 is TGCGCCAGCAGCTTGTCCCCGGGGGGGAACACTGAAGCTTTCTTT.

This sequence joins TRBV5-6 and TRBJ1-1; no clear D. This CDR3 comprises 16 residues. V was pared by 6 bases and J by 3 bases, with 21 bases between. Germline CDR1 is SGHDT and CDR2 is YYEEEE. CDR3 region: CASTRPVRSRDTEAFF. The CDR3 DNA sequence: TGTGCCAGCACCCGCCCCGTCCGGTCACGAGACACTGAAGCTTTCTTT.

This chain joins TRBV5-4 and TRBJ2-3; 9 nucleotides line up with TRBD1. The V segment lost 2 bases and the J segment 6 bases; nucleotides outside the gene matches: 7. CDR3 length: 15 amino acids. Per germline, CDR1 SGHNT and CDR2 YYREEE (reference sequence). The CDR3, as DNA: TGTGCCAGCAGCTTTAACAGGGGGCGTCAGGATACGCAGTATTTT. Translated, it gives CASSFNRGRQDTQYF.

The chain carries TRBV6-5 and TRBJ1-1; tentative D call: TRBD1 (6 bases). CDR1 is MNHEY, CDR2 SVGAGI, per germline. Deletions cut 2 bases from V and 1 base from J, with 8 bases between. The CDR3 totals 14 residues. This CDR3 reads CASSYIQGNTEAFF. The CDR3 nucleotides are TGTGCCAGCAGTTACATACAGGGGAACACTGAAGCTTTCTTT.

This rearrangement joins TRBV9 to TRBJ1-3; the D is unclear. Germline CDR1 is SGDLS and CDR2 is YYNGEE. The length of the CDR3 is 17 residues. Trimming shortened V by 0 bases and J by 4 bases, and 17 bases separated the two germline ends. CDR3 coding DNA: TGTGCCAGCAGCGTAGACGGGAGGCCTACCTGGGGAAACACCATATATTTT. Translating it yields CASSVDGRPTWGNTIYF.

The V call is TRBV5-4, the J call TRBJ1-3; 8 positions agree with TRBD1. V trimming: 4 bases; J trimming: 0 bases; junction bases outside the gene matches: 12. CDR1 and CDR2 (germline): SGHNT, YYREEE (reference sequence). The CDR3 totals 18 residues. CDR3 coding DNA: TGTGCCAGCAGCCTAGGGGTGACAGGGGCACCCTCTGGAAACACCATATATTTT. This encodes CASSLGVTGAPSGNTIYF.

The CDR3 DNA reads TGTGCCAGCAGCACTAGGACAGGGAAAGAGACCCAGTACTTC. This gives the protein CASSTRTGKETQYF. The chain recombines TRBV11-3 with TRBJ2-5; TRBD1 matches 8 bases. The CDR3 spans 14 residues. Germline CDR1 is SGHNT and CDR2 is YENEEA. V lost 5 bases and J lost 3; bases outside the gene matches: 5. Variable domain in full (rest from reference TRBV11-3 and TRBJ2-5): EAGVVQSPRYKIIEKKQPVAFWCNPISGHNTLYWYLQNLGQGPELLIRYENEEAVDDSQLPKDRFSAERLKGVDSTLKIQPAELGDSAVYLCASSTRTGKETQYFGPGTRLLVL.

The J gene is TRBJ2-7, the V gene TRBV6-6, with 8 bases matching TRBD1. CDR1 is MNHNY and CDR2 is SVGAGI in the germline V gene (reference sequence). CDR3 size: 15 residues. Germline trimming cut 1 base from V and 7 bases from J; bases unmatched to any gene: 9. The CDR3 DNA reads as TGTGCCAGCAGTTACTGGGGCAGGGGGCGCCAAGAGCAGTACTTC. Protein: CASSYWGRGRQEQYF.

V usage is TRBV5-6 and J usage is TRBJ2-1; weak D call: TRBD1 (5 bases). This CDR3 is built from 12 residues. Germline V gene data show CDR1 as SGHDT and CDR2 as YYEEEE. Trimming took off 4 bases at V and 4 bases at J, with 6 bases between the two ends. Here the CDR3 DNA reads TGTGCCAGCAGCGGGGCTTACAATGAGCAGTTCTTC. This gives the protein CASSGAYNEQFF.

In its sample, this clone was seen a few times. This sequence joins TRBV7-3 and TRBJ2-5, with 9 nucleotides matching TRBD1. V lost 6 bases and J lost 4; bases outside the gene matches: 9. The CDR3 is made up of 15 amino acids. Looked up from germline, CDR1 is SGHTA and CDR2 is FQGTGA. The CDR3 is CASSQGTGRSETQYF. The CDR3 DNA is TGTGCCAGCAGTCAGGGGACAGGGAGGTCAGAGACCCAGTACTTC.

The chain employs TRBV2 and TRBJ1-1; D call uncertain. V was shortened by 4 bases and J by 5 bases, with 11 bases between the two germline ends. This CDR3 contains 13 residues. The germline V gene has CDR1 SNHLY and CDR2 FYNNEI. The CDR3 nucleotides are TGTGCCAGCAGTGGCGGACTTGGAACTGAAGCTTTCTTT. Translated: CASSGGLGTEAFF.

The rearrangement joins TRBV6-6 to TRBJ1-5; D perhaps matches TRBD1 (5 bases). CDR1 is MNHNY and CDR2 is SVGAGI in the germline V gene (reference sequence). The V end lost 8 bases, the J end lost 5 bases, and 10 bases lay between the germline ends. The CDR3 loop spans 12 amino acids. The CDR3 loop is CASVQGDQPQHF. CDR3 in DNA: TGTGCCAGCGTCCAGGGTGATCAGCCCCAGCATTTT.

The rearrangement joins TRBV5-1 to TRBJ1-1; weak D call: TRBD1 (5 bases). CDR1 and CDR2 from the germline V gene are SGHRS and YFSETQ. This CDR3 has 14 amino acids. Trimming left V 0 bases short and J 4 bases short, with 10 bases between. The CDR3, as DNA: TGCGCCAGCAGCTTGGAGGGGATGAGCACTGAAGCTTTCTTT. Amino acid sequence: CASSLEGMSTEAFF.

V gene TRBV9 combines with J gene TRBJ2-3; 8 positions agree with TRBD2. Trimming took 2 bases from V and 9 from J; bases not matched to a gene: 8. The CDR3 runs 14 residues. Germline values: CDR1 SGDLS, CDR2 YYNGEE. CDR3 DNA sequence: TGTGCCAGCAGCGTCGGGGGGGACCTTTTGACGCAGTATTTT. Its translation is CASSVGGDLLTQYF.

The chain uses TRBV6-5 and TRBJ2-1, with TRBD1 as a possible D gene (6 bases). This CDR3 region has 14 residues. Germline loops: CDR1 MNHEY, CDR2 SVGAGI. Trimming removed 6 bases from V and 5 bases from J, with 14 bases in between. CDR3 coding DNA: TGTGCCAGCAGCCCTCAGTGGACAGACAATGAGCAGTTCTTC. As protein: CASSPQWTDNEQFF.

A few counts support this clone. The J gene is TRBJ2-5, the V gene TRBV13; TRBD1 agrees at 10 bases. J was trimmed by 5 bases and V by 4 bases; bases with no gene match: 10. Looked up from germline, CDR1 is PRHDT and CDR2 is FYEKMQ (reference sequence). The CDR3 consists of 16 residues. For the CDR3, the DNA is TGTGCCAGCAGCTCCCGAATGACGGACAGGGGGGAGACCCAGTACTTC. Amino acids: CASSSRMTDRGETQYF.

The chain combines TRBV5-4 with TRBJ1-2; D gene ambiguous. Per the germline V gene, CDR1 is SGHNT and CDR2 is YYREEE (reference sequence). The ends were cut back, 2 bases at V and 4 bases at J, with 15 bases in the middle. The CDR3 length is 15 residues. The CDR3 sequence is CASSFGGPQPYGYTF. As DNA, the CDR3 is TGTGCCAGCAGCTTTGGTGGTCCACAACCCTATGGCTACACCTTC. Complete variable domain (other parts from reference TRBV5-4 and TRBJ1-2): ETGVTQSPTHLIKTRGQQVTLRCSSQSGHNTVSWYQQALGQGPQFIFQYYREEENGRGNFPPRFSGLQFPNYSSELNVNALELDDSALYLCASSFGGPQPYGYTFGSGTRLTVV.